This T cell receptor beta chain was obtained from a study of spatial heterogeneity in lung cancer. This clonotype has more than one count but fewer than ten. What it binds is unknown. TCRdb called the 5' RACE reads again in MiXCR, with one record for every CDR3 protein. The sample lists some 87,000 distinct CDR3 sequences, around 9% occurring once. Study results and caveats: Whereas they appeared in blood less at follow-up, ubiquitous expanded tumor TCRs appeared there more at resection.

Time point noted: sample taken at primary tumor resection. The authors sequenced whole RNA from tumor, nontumor lung or frozen PBMC without sorting. The clonotype originates from a male donor with early-stage non-small cell lung cancer. The material sequenced was PBMCs, taken at surgery.

CDR3 residues: CSAREAASGRYEQFF. In nucleotides, the CDR3 is TGCAGTGCTAGAGAGGCGGCTAGCGGGAGATATGAGCAGTTCTTC. The rearrangement joins TRBV20-1 to TRBJ2-1, with TRBD2 matching 10 bases. The germline CDR1 and CDR2 sequences are DFQATT and SNEGSKA (reference sequence). The CDR3 extends over 15 amino acids. Trimming removed 0 bases from V and 8 bases from J; junction bases left unmatched: 7.